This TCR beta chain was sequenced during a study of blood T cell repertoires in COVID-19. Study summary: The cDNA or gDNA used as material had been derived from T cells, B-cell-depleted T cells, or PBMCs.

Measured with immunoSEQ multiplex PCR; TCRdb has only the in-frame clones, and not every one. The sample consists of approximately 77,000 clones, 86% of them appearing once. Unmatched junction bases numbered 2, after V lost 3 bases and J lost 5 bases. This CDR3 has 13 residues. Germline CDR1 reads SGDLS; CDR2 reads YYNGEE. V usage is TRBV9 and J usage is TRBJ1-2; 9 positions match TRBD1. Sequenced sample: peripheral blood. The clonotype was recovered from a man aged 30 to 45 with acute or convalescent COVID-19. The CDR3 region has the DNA TGTGCCAGCAGCGCCGGGACAGGGTATGGCTACACCTTC. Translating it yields CASSAGTGYGYTF.